These 12 T cell receptor beta chains originate from one sample sequenced in a study of beta chain features in type 1 diabetes. General study points: Type 1 diabetes patients had TCRB CDR3s that were shorter (moderately but significantly so) in all four CD4+ subsets.

These receptors' targets are unknown. Investigators reverse transcribed all isolated RNA, so they sequenced expressed TCRB transcripts. Assay: immunoSEQ multiplex PCR; the TCRdb copy retains only in-frame clones and omits some. The table has some 700,000 clones, roughly an eighth seen once. The sample consisted of naive CD4+ T cells from blood. The receptors come from a man younger than 35 with type 1 diabetes.

The genes are TRBV30 and TRBJ2-7; D gene ambiguous. Trimming cost V 0 bases and J 3 bases, with 12 bases left between them. CDR1 is GTSNPN, CDR2 SVGIG, per germline (reference sequence). CDR3 length: 14 amino acids. The CDR3 loop is CAWSVLGRSYEQYF. In nucleotides, the CDR3 is TGTGCCTGGAGTGTACTGGGCAGAAGCTACGAGCAGTACTTC.

This clone has just a few counts. The CDR3 spells CASSFLGHTEGQAFF. The CDR3 nucleotides read TGTGCCAGCAGTTTCTTAGGTCACACAGAGGGGCAGGCTTTCTTT. This chain uses TRBV28 with TRBJ1-1; perhaps TRBD1 as D (5 bases). Germline assignment: CDR1 MDHEN and CDR2 SYDVKM. This CDR3 is built from 15 residues. V lost 3 bases, J lost 11 bases, and 22 bases lay in between.

This clone was recorded a few times. The rearrangement links TRBV5-1 to TRBJ2-7; maybe TRBD1 (5 bases). The CDR3 length is 14 residues. V was clipped by 3 bases and J by 6 bases, with 16 bases between them. Germline loops: CDR1 SGHRS, CDR2 YFSETQ. The CDR3 sequence: CASSYDSVPVEQYF. The CDR3 DNA reads TGCGCCAGCAGCTATGACAGCGTTCCTGTCGAGCAGTACTTC.

Comments on this clone: Other DNA sequences in this sample translate to the same CDR3. The chain is built from TRBV29-1 and TRBJ2-5; D gene ambiguous. V lost 4 bases and J lost 4, with 4 bases in between. This CDR3 has 10 amino acids. Germline loops: CDR1 SQVTM, CDR2 ANQGSEA. Here the CDR3 reads CSVGGETQYF. CDR3 bases: TGCAGCGTTGGGGGAGAGACCCAGTACTTC.

This clone was observed a few times. V and J are TRBV9 and TRBJ1-2; no reliable D call. CDR1 and CDR2 from the germline V gene are SGDLS and YYNGEE. The CDR3 totals 13 residues. Trimming cost V 5 bases and J 5 bases, with 13 bases left between them. DNA for the CDR3: TGTGCCAGCAGTGAGGGAGAAGGGTATGGCTACACCTTC. This codes for CASSEGEGYGYTF.

This clone was counted between two and nine times. V and J are TRBV2 and TRBJ2-2, with 7 bases matching TRBD1. With 6 bases clipped from V and 6 bases from J, the junction kept 7 bases outside the gene matches. Germline V lookup: CDR1 SNHLY, CDR2 FYNNEI. The CDR3 has 14 residues. CDR3 nucleotide sequence: TGTGCCAGCAGCACACAGGGGAGCCCCGGGGAGCTGTTTTTT. This codes for CASSTQGSPGELFF.

CDR3 DNA: TGCGCCAGCAGCCACACGGACAACTCCTACGAGCAGTACTTC. Its protein is CASSHTDNSYEQYF. The chain carries TRBV4-1 and TRBJ2-7; perhaps TRBD1 as D (5 bases). The CDR3 has 14 amino acids. Germline CDR1 MGHRA, CDR2 YSYEKL. V was shortened by 3 bases and J by 0 bases, with 9 bases between the two germline ends.

V usage is TRBV6-6 and J usage is TRBJ2-7, with 8 bases identical to TRBD2. The V gene's germline CDR1 is MNHNY and CDR2 SVGAGI (reference sequence). This CDR3 spans 12 amino acids. V trimming: 6 bases; J trimming: 5 bases; junction bases outside the gene matches: 3. The DNA for the CDR3 is TGTGCCAGCAGGACTAGCGCGGACGAGCAGTACTTC. This sequence encodes CASRTSADEQYF.

V usage is TRBV7-9 and J usage is TRBJ2-3; TRBD2 matches at 7 bases. V shed 8 bases, J shed 6 bases, and the junction held 5 bases outside the gene matches. This CDR3 is 12 amino acids long. Germline assignment: CDR1 SEHNR and CDR2 FQNEAQ (reference sequence). The CDR3 DNA sequence: TGTGCCAGCGGCGGGGAGGGTGATACGCAGTATTTT. It is translated as CASGGEGDTQYF.

This clone has just a few counts. The CDR3 reads CASRDNNNEQFF. The CDR3 nucleotides read TGTGCCAGCAGGGACAATAACAATGAGCAGTTCTTC. The chain uses TRBV2 and TRBJ2-1; tentative D call: TRBD1 (5 bases). The CDR3 is 12 amino acids. CDR1 SNHLY and CDR2 FYNNEI come from the germline V gene. V dropped 6 bases and J dropped 5 bases, with 8 bases sitting between them.

The gene calls are TRBV5-4 and TRBJ1-4; 9 bases match TRBD1. The V and J ends lost 3 bases and 4 bases, in that order; junction bases with no gene match: 4. The germline CDR1 and CDR2 sequences are SGHNT and YYREEE (reference sequence). The length of the CDR3 is 15 residues. The CDR3 DNA reads TGTGCCAGCAGCTCTCCGGGACAGGGTAATGAAAAACTGTTTTTT. Amino acid sequence: CASSSPGQGNEKLFF. Full variable domain (rest looked up from reference TRBV5-4 and TRBJ1-4): ETGVTQSPTHLIKTRGQQVTLRCSSQSGHNTVSWYQQALGQGPQFIFQYYREEENGRGNFPPRFSGLQFPNYSSELNVNALELDDSALYLCASSSPGQGNEKLFFGSGTQLSVL.

This clone was seen more than once but under ten times. This sample also contains other DNA sequences that code for the same CDR3. The V call is TRBV5-1, the J call TRBJ2-3; 7 bases fit TRBD2. CDR3 length: 14 amino acids. With V trimmed by 7 bases and J by 1 base, 6 bases remained unmatched. Germline CDR1 and CDR2: SGHRS and YFSETQ. The CDR3 loop is CASSPSGGTDTQYF. The CDR3 coding sequence is TGCGCCAGCTCTCCTAGCGGCGGCACAGATACGCAGTATTTT.